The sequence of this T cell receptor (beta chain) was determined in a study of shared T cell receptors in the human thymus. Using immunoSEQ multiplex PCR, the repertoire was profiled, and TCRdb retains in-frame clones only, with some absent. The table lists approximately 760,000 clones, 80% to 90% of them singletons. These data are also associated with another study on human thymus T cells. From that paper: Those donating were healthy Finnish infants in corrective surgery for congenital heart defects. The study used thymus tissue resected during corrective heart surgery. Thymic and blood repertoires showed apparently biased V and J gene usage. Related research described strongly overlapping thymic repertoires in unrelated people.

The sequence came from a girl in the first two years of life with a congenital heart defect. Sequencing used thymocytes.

CDR3 in DNA: TGTGCCAGCAGCGTAGGAGGTAGTAGTGGCTACACCTTC. Translating gives CASSVGGSSGYTF. This chain links TRBV9 with TRBJ1-2; D gene unclear. Germline V gene data show CDR1 as SGDLS and CDR2 as YYNGEE. Trimming took off 0 bases at V and 7 bases at J, with 10 bases between the two ends. The CDR3 totals 13 residues.